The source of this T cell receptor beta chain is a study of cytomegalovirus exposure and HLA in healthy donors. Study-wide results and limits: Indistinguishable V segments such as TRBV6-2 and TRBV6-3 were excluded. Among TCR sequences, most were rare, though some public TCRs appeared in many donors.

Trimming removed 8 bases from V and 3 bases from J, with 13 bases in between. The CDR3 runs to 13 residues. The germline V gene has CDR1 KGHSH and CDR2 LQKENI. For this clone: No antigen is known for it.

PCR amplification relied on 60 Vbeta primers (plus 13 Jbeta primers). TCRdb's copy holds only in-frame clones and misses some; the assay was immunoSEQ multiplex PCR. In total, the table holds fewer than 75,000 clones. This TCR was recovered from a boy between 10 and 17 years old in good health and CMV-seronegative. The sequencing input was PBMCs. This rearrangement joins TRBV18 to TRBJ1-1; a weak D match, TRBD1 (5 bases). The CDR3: CASKNAGDTEAFF. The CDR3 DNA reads TGTGCCAGCAAAAACGCGGGGGACACTGAAGCTTTCTTT.